The following is a TCR beta chain sequence with its context. This record comes from a study of response to subunit inactivated influenza vaccine. Via MiXCR, TCRdb re-called the RT-PCR reads, giving one row per CDR3 protein. The table has under 850,000 distinct CDR3 sequences, roughly 20% seen once. V was pared by 6 bases and J by 4 bases, with 15 bases between. The CDR3 runs to 15 residues. The sequenced sample was PBMCs from blood, obtained less than 6 days after vaccination. This sequence originates from a man aged 50-59 years who received an inactivated influenza vaccine. The V gene is TRBV12-3 or TRBV12-4, the J gene TRBJ1-4; D possibly corresponds to TRBD1 (6 bases). Written as DNA, the CDR3 is TGTGCCAGCAGCCCTAATACAGGGAATAATGAAAAACTGTTTTTT. Amino acids: CASSPNTGNNEKLFF.